These 29 T cell receptor beta chains were sequenced from one sample in a study of control samples from healthy donors and cancer patients. TCRdb's table, derived via immunoSEQ multiplex PCR, lists solely in-frame clones and lacks some. This sample has 25,000 to 35,000 clones, with 79% found just once. The sample was PBMCs. These TCRs come from a man between 60 and 75 years old with head and neck cancer.

This chain connects TRBV3-1 (or the pseudogene TRBV3-2) to TRBJ2-7; maybe TRBD1 (6 bases). The CDR3 consists of 14 residues. Germline assignment: CDR1 LGHDT and CDR2 YNNKEL (reference sequence). Trimming pared 4 bases from V and 8 bases from J, leaving 18 bases between. Here the CDR3 DNA reads TGTGCCAGCAGCCGACAGGCCGAACTCAACCAGCAGTACTTC. Amino acid sequence: CASSRQAELNQQYF.

This chain links TRBV7-8 with TRBJ2-5, with 10 bases fitting TRBD2. Germline V CDR1 and CDR2: SGHVS, FQNEAQ. The CDR3 has 20 amino acids. Trimming removed 2 bases from V and 3 bases from J; junction bases left unmatched: 18. DNA of the CDR3: TGTGCCAGCAGCTTAATCTACGCGTTTTCGCTAGCGGGAGTGGAAGAGACCCAGTACTTC. Translating gives CASSLIYAFSLAGVEETQYF.

The rearrangement joins TRBV27 to TRBJ2-7; 7 nucleotides align to TRBD1. V lost 8 bases, J lost 4 bases, and 17 bases stayed unmatched. The CDR3 has 16 amino acids. Germline assignment: CDR1 MNHEY and CDR2 SMNVEV (reference sequence). In DNA form, the CDR3 reads TGTGCCAGCGCAACCATAGACAGGGTAAAAGGTTACGAGCAGTACTTC. It encodes CASATIDRVKGYEQYF.

The chain links TRBV29-1 to TRBJ2-7; D is unresolved. CDR3 size: 14 residues. CDR1 is SQVTM and CDR2 is ANQGSEA in the germline V gene. V shed 0 bases and J shed 2 bases, with 11 bases lying between them. CDR3 sequence reads: CSVEDPGKAYEQYF. The CDR3 region has the DNA TGCAGCGTTGAAGATCCAGGCAAAGCCTACGAGCAGTACTTC.

There are a few counts of this clone. Other nucleotide sequences in the sample specify the same CDR3. The gene calls are TRBV5-5 and TRBJ1-5, with TRBD1 as a possible D gene (5 bases). With 1 base removed from V and 0 bases from J, the gap between germline ends came to 8 bases. CDR3 length equals 15 residues. Per germline, CDR1 SGHKS and CDR2 YYEKEE (reference sequence). CDR3 protein: CASSLLGDSNQPQHF. CDR3 in DNA: TGTGCCAGCAGCTTGTTAGGGGATAGCAATCAGCCCCAGCATTTT. Filled out from reference TRBV5-5 and TRBJ1-5, the complete variable domain reads DAGVTQSPTHLIKTRGQQVTLRCSPISGHKSVSWYQQVLGQGPQFIFQYYEKEERGRGNFPDRFSARQFPNYSSELNVNALLLGDSALYLCASSLLGDSNQPQHFGDGTRLSIL.

The V and J genes are TRBV7-9 and TRBJ1-6; no reliable D call. This CDR3 contains 17 residues. Trimming shortened V by 1 base and J by 8 bases, and 18 bases separated the two germline ends. Germline V lookup: CDR1 SEHNR, CDR2 FQNEAQ (reference sequence). The CDR3 loop reads CASSLGGSGPLHSPLHF. The CDR3 DNA reads TGTGCCAGCAGCTTAGGTGGGAGCGGCCCCTTACATTCACCCCTCCACTTT. Full variable domain (outside the CDR3, taken from reference TRBV7-9 and TRBJ1-6): DTGVSQNPRHKITKRGQNVTFRCDPISEHNRLYWYRQTLGQGPEFLTYFQNEAQLEKSRLLSDRFSAERPKGSFSTLEIQRTEQGDSAMYLCASSLGGSGPLHSPLHFGNGTRLTVT.

This clone appeared a few times. The chain links TRBV7-9 to TRBJ2-7, with 9 nucleotides matching TRBD1. The trim removed 3 bases at V and 3 bases at J, leaving 0 bases unmatched. In germline, CDR1 is SEHNR, CDR2 FQNEAQ (reference sequence). This CDR3 is 13 amino acids long. The CDR3 sequence is CASSLTGGYEQYF. For the CDR3, the DNA is TGTGCCAGCAGCTTGACAGGGGGCTACGAGCAGTACTTC. Full variable domain (remainder filled in from reference TRBV7-9 and TRBJ2-7): DTGVSQNPRHKITKRGQNVTFRCDPISEHNRLYWYRQTLGQGPEFLTYFQNEAQLEKSRLLSDRFSAERPKGSFSTLEIQRTEQGDSAMYLCASSLTGGYEQYFGPGTRLTVT.

Comments on this clone: The DNA is left out, because the CDR3 cannot be placed on it with certainty; the CDR3 is given as TCRdb lists it. Other DNA sequences in the same sample also yield this CDR3. The chain couples TRBV12-3 or TRBV12-4 to TRBJ1-1. The CDR3 length is 13 residues, termini included. CDR3 sequence: CASSFGGGTEAFF.

This clone is judged medium-sized (0.01 to 0.1%). The chain combines TRBV7-9 with TRBJ2-7, with D possibly matching TRBD1 (5 bases). The CDR3 extends over 15 amino acids. The germline V gene encodes CDR1 SEHNR and CDR2 FQNEAQ (reference sequence). The V end lost 4 bases, the J end lost 2 bases, and 15 bases lay between the germline ends. CDR3 residues: CASSSLITGTYEQYF. CDR3 bases: TGTGCCAGCAGCTCCCTCATAACAGGTACCTACGAGCAGTACTTC.

In its sample, this clone was seen once. The chain has TRBV5-1 and TRBJ2-1; 14 nucleotides agree with TRBD2. Trimming at V came to 4 bases and at J to 11 bases, leaving 8 bases not matched to a gene. The length of the CDR3 is 15 residues. The germline gives CDR1 SGHRS, CDR2 YFSETQ. CDR3 region: CASSQSGTSGSKQFF. The CDR3 nucleotides are TGCGCCAGCAGCCAATCCGGGACTAGCGGGAGCAAGCAGTTCTTC.

The chain has TRBV9 and TRBJ1-4; 7 bases are shared with TRBD1. The CDR3 sequence is 15 residues long. With V trimmed by 0 bases and J by 4 bases, 3 bases remained unmatched. Germline loops: CDR1 SGDLS, CDR2 YYNGEE. The CDR3 loop reads CASSVGTGLNEKLFF. CDR3 DNA: TGTGCCAGCAGCGTAGGGACAGGCCTTAATGAAAAACTGTTTTTT. Full variable domain (remainder filled in from reference TRBV9 and TRBJ1-4): DSGVTQTPKHLITATGQRVTLRCSPRSGDLSVYWYQQSLDQGLQFLIQYYNGEERAKGNILERFSAQQFPDLHSELNLSSLELGDSALYFCASSVGTGLNEKLFFGSGTQLSVL.

The DNA for the CDR3 is TGTGCCAGCAGTTGGGCTCTAGGGCCGGGAACCGGGGAGCTGTTTTTT. Its protein is CASSWALGPGTGELFF. The chain links TRBV6-5 to TRBJ2-2, with a tentative D call TRBD2 (5 bases). CDR1 and CDR2 from the germline V gene are MNHEY and SVGAGI. V was shortened by 4 bases and J by 5 bases, with 17 bases between the two germline ends. There are 16 residues in the CDR3.

The chain recombines TRBV7-9 with TRBJ1-1; no clear D. Germline V CDR1 and CDR2: SEHNR, FQNEAQ (reference sequence). V lost 5 bases and J 5 bases, leaving 15 bases between the germline ends. The CDR3 has 14 amino acids. CDR3 in amino acids: CASSPRAQGTEAFF. The CDR3 nucleotides are TGTGCCAGCAGCCCCCGGGCCCAAGGGACTGAAGCTTTCTTT.

This chain links TRBV19 with TRBJ2-3, with D tentatively TRBD1 (6 bases). The V and J ends lost 7 bases and 0 bases respectively, with 11 bases between them. Germline-derived CDR1 and CDR2 are LNHDA and SQIVND (reference sequence). The CDR3 consists of 14 residues. The CDR3 here is CASMVGASTDTQYF. The CDR3, as DNA: TGTGCCAGTATGGTGGGGGCTAGCACAGATACGCAGTATTTT.

This clone qualifies as medium-sized (0.01 to 0.1%). V gene TRBV19 combines with J gene TRBJ1-3; perhaps TRBD1 as D (5 bases). The germline gives CDR1 LNHDA, CDR2 SQIVND (reference sequence). V shed 4 bases and J shed 0 bases, with 10 bases lying between them. This CDR3 has 15 amino acids. Here the CDR3 DNA reads TGTGCCAGTAGTAAAGGGGCGAGCTCTGGAAACACCATATATTTT. It yields the protein CASSKGASSGNTIYF.

The chain combines TRBV27 with TRBJ1-1, with no clear D. Looked up from germline, CDR1 is MNHEY and CDR2 is SMNVEV (reference sequence). Trimming stripped 6 bases from V and 1 base from J, with 12 bases between. The CDR3 contains 14 residues. The CDR3 spells CASRPGWENTEAFF. The CDR3 region has the DNA TGTGCCAGCAGACCCGGATGGGAGAACACTGAAGCTTTCTTT.

The chain employs TRBV6-1 and TRBJ1-1; no clear D gene. Trimming left V 1 base short and J 7 bases short, with 1 base between. CDR3 length: 10 residues. Germline values: CDR1 MNHNS, CDR2 SASEGT. CDR3 in amino acids: CASSEVEAFF. CDR3 in DNA: TGTGCCAGCAGTGAAGTTGAAGCTTTCTTT.

This clone was detected once. The CDR3 spells CASSLTGTGDTGELFF. The DNA for the CDR3 is TGTGCCAGCAGCTTGACGGGAACCGGGGACACCGGGGAGCTGTTTTTT. The chain carries TRBV5-4 and TRBJ2-2; a possible D gene is TRBD2 (5 bases). Germline CDR1 reads SGHNT; CDR2 reads YYREEE (reference sequence). The CDR3 has 16 amino acids. V lost 1 base, J lost 3 bases, and 13 bases lay in between. Complete variable domain (other parts from reference TRBV5-4 and TRBJ2-2): ETGVTQSPTHLIKTRGQQVTLRCSSQSGHNTVSWYQQALGQGPQFIFQYYREEENGRGNFPPRFSGLQFPNYSSELNVNALELDDSALYLCASSLTGTGDTGELFFGEGSRLTVL.

This chain links TRBV18 with TRBJ1-1; 10 bases agree with TRBD1. Germline lookup yields CDR1 KGHSH and CDR2 LQKENI. The CDR3 runs to 15 residues. The V and J ends lost 6 bases and 3 bases, in that order; junction bases with no gene match: 7. CDR3 residues: CASSDRGPPDTEAFF. The CDR3 DNA sequence: TGTGCCAGCTCTGACAGGGGGCCCCCGGACACTGAAGCTTTCTTT.

The V and J genes are TRBV18 and TRBJ2-1; possibly TRBD1 for D (7 bases). Germline CDR1 is KGHSH and CDR2 is LQKENI. The V and J ends lost 5 bases and 12 bases respectively, with 20 bases between them. This CDR3 contains 14 residues. As DNA, the CDR3 is TGTGCCAGCTCAGACGACAGGGAGGTGGGTTGGCAGTTCTTC. Translated: CASSDDREVGWQFF.

The chain links TRBV27 to TRBJ1-5; perhaps TRBD1 as D (6 bases). The CDR3 totals 15 residues. Looked up from germline, CDR1 is MNHEY and CDR2 is SMNVEV (reference sequence). V was pared by 5 bases and J by 4 bases, with 15 bases between. Written as DNA, the CDR3 is TGTGCCAGCAGTCGGGGGGCGGTAGGAAATCAGCCCCAGCATTTT. Translated: CASSRGAVGNQPQHF.

This chain connects TRBV28 to TRBJ1-5; 7 bases match TRBD1. Per the germline V gene, CDR1 is MDHEN and CDR2 is SYDVKM. The CDR3 spans 15 residues. V dropped 6 bases and J dropped 9; count of bases not matched to a gene: 14. CDR3: CASRTTGAAFPPQHF. CDR3 DNA sequence: TGTGCCAGCAGAACCACAGGGGCCGCTTTCCCGCCCCAGCATTTT.

The chain has TRBV6-7 and TRBJ2-4; D ambiguous. TRBV6-7 is sorted into the ORF group, with uncertain function. Trimming pared 9 bases from V and 0 bases from J, leaving 9 bases between. CDR3 size: 13 residues. The CDR3 nucleotides are TGTGCCAGGCAAACTCTAGCCAAAAACATTCAGTACTTC. This codes for CARQTLAKNIQYF.

The CDR3 sequence is CASGLTANTGELFF. As DNA, the CDR3 is TGTGCCAGCGGGCTGACAGCGAACACCGGGGAGCTGTTTTTT. This chain uses TRBV7-3 with TRBJ2-2; D perhaps matches TRBD1 (5 bases). This CDR3 has 14 amino acids. V was trimmed by 8 bases and J by 0 bases, leaving 10 bases between them. CDR1 is SGHTA, CDR2 FQGTGA, per germline.

For the CDR3, the DNA is TGTGCCAGCAGTGAATACGGACGACGGAACTATGGCTACACCTTC. Protein: CASSEYGRRNYGYTF. The chain joins TRBV6-1 to TRBJ1-2; D unclear. Germline V gene data show CDR1 as MNHNS and CDR2 as SASEGT. Trimming shortened V by 2 bases and J by 2 bases, and 12 bases separated the two germline ends. The CDR3 is made up of 15 amino acids.

The CDR3 nucleotides read TGTGCCAGCATCGCTAGCGGGACGAACACCGGGGAGCTGTTTTTT. This sequence encodes CASIASGTNTGELFF. The gene calls are TRBV11-2 and TRBJ2-2, with 9 bases fitting TRBD2. The germline CDR1 and CDR2 sequences are SGHAT and FQNNGV. This CDR3 is 15 amino acids long. Unmatched junction bases numbered 3, after V lost 7 bases and J lost 0 bases.

The gene calls are TRBV4-2 and TRBJ2-7; D tentatively fits TRBD1 or TRBD2 (6 bases each). The germline V gene encodes CDR1 LGHNA and CDR2 YNFKEQ. The CDR3 consists of 17 residues. V was pared by 4 bases and J by 4 bases, with 23 bases between. Here the CDR3 reads CASSRRNRDSEGYEQYF. The DNA for the CDR3 is TGTGCCAGCAGCCGCCGAAACAGGGATTCGGAGGGGTACGAGCAGTACTTC.

This clone showed up just once. The V gene is TRBV20-1, the J gene TRBJ2-3; the match to TRBD2 covers 9 bases. The CDR3 sequence is 15 residues long. Germline V gene lookup returns CDR1 DFQATT and CDR2 SNEGSKA (reference sequence). V shed 3 bases, J shed 2 bases, and the junction held 6 bases outside the gene matches. DNA for the CDR3: TGCAGTGCTAGTGGCGGGAGGGGAGCCACAGATACGCAGTATTTT. Its translation: CSASGGRGATDTQYF.

The chain combines TRBV4-3 with TRBJ2-7, with 9 nucleotides matching TRBD2. The CDR3 extends over 14 amino acids. Germline V gene data show CDR1 as LGHNA and CDR2 as YSLEER. V gave up 1 base and J gave up 6 bases; unmatched junction bases: 4. CDR3 residues: CASSQVSGGGEQYF. The CDR3 DNA follows: TGCGCCAGCAGCCAAGTTAGCGGGGGCGGCGAGCAGTACTTC.